This TCR beta chain is from a study of T cell responses to AZD1222 COVID-19 vaccine. Findings and caveats of the study: Clonal diversity may have been underestimated in mostly white British donors. The study sampled repertoires only after the peak T cell response. Only a handful of AZD1222 recipients, several in all, had baseline seropositivity.

The assay was immunoSEQ multiplex PCR, and TCRdb's table has in-frame clones only and misses some. The sample records around 110,000 clones, 90% being singletons. A word on this clone: What it binds is not known.

Germline CDR1 reads MDHEN; CDR2 reads SYDVKM. Trimming pared 8 bases from V and 1 base from J, leaving 9 bases between. The CDR3 covers 13 residues. Doses given second, at about 4 or about 12 weeks, were pooled. Sequencing used peripheral blood, obtained 28 days after the second AZD1222 dose. The receptor was derived from an adult who received the AZD1222 COVID-19 vaccine. This rearrangement joins TRBV28 to TRBJ1-3; D is unclear. For the CDR3, the DNA is TGTGCCAGCTCCGGGATTTCTGGAAACACCATATATTTT. It yields the protein CASSGISGNTIYF.